The 10 T cell receptor beta chains in this list originate from one sample, sequenced in a study of blood T cell repertoires in COVID-19. Libraries were prepared by immunoSEQ multiplex PCR; TCRdb keeps only in-frame clonotypes and omits some of them. Of about 100,000 clones listed, roughly 87% are singletons. Material: peripheral blood. The receptor source for this set is an older woman with acute or convalescent COVID-19.

V is TRBV9 and J is TRBJ2-1, with TRBD2 as a possible D gene (5 bases). The V end lost 0 bases, the J end lost 3 bases, and 16 bases lay between the germline ends. The germline V gene encodes CDR1 SGDLS and CDR2 YYNGEE. The CDR3 extends over 17 amino acids. The CDR3 coding sequence is TGTGCCAGCAGCGTAGCTTCTGGTGGGAGATTCTACAATGAGCAGTTCTTC. Translating it yields CASSVASGGRFYNEQFF.

This chain links TRBV2 with TRBJ2-1, with 7 bases lining up with TRBD2. The V and J ends lost 11 bases and 6 bases, in that order; junction bases with no gene match: 16. The V gene's germline CDR1 is SNHLY and CDR2 FYNNEI. The CDR3 contains 15 residues. The CDR3, as DNA: TGTGCCGTCCGCCGAGGGCTAGCGGAGCGCAATGAGCAGTTCTTC. Its translation is CAVRRGLAERNEQFF.

The chain joins TRBV12-3 or TRBV12-4 to TRBJ1-6; tentatively, D is TRBD1 (5 bases). With 5 bases removed from V and 10 bases from J, the gap between germline ends came to 12 bases. The CDR3 covers 13 residues. CDR3: CASSRGEGSPLHF. For the CDR3, the DNA is TGTGCCAGCAGTCGAGGGGAGGGATCACCCCTCCACTTT.

The chain combines TRBV15 with TRBJ2-3, with 11 bases fitting TRBD2. CDR1 LNHNV and CDR2 YYDKDF come from the germline V gene (reference sequence). Trimming removed 1 base from V and 0 bases from J; junction bases left unmatched: 9. The CDR3 length is 19 residues. The CDR3 DNA reads TGTGCCACCAGCAGAGTAGTAGCGGGAGGGATTTTTAGCACAGATACGCAGTATTTT. Encoded protein: CATSRVVAGGIFSTDTQYF.

The V and J genes are TRBV11-3 and TRBJ2-7; TRBD1 is a possible D gene (5 bases). This CDR3 spans 15 amino acids. Trimming removed 1 base from V and 0 bases from J, with 10 bases in between. Germline V CDR1 and CDR2: SGHNT, YENEEA. This CDR3 reads CASSLGAQGSYEQYV. As DNA, the CDR3 is TGTGCCAGCAGCTTAGGGGCTCAGGGCTCCTACGAGCAGTACGTC.

The chain is built from TRBV10-2 and TRBJ1-4, with TRBD1 as a possible D gene (5 bases). V dropped 2 bases and J dropped 7 bases, with 14 bases sitting between them. From germline, CDR1 is WSHSY and CDR2 SAAADI. The CDR3 sequence is 15 residues long. The CDR3 nucleotides are TGCGCCAGCAGTGAGGATCTCGGAGGGGTTGAAAAACTGTTTTTT. It codes for CASSEDLGGVEKLFF.

This rearrangement joins TRBV30 to TRBJ2-2; 8 nucleotides align to TRBD2. The CDR3 extends over 15 amino acids. CDR1 and CDR2 from the germline V gene are GTSNPN and SVGIG (reference sequence). The V segment lost 0 bases and the J segment 6 bases; nucleotides outside the gene matches: 6. As DNA, the CDR3 is TGTGCCTGGAGTGTATTTGCTAGCGGGTCCGGGGAGCTGTTTTTT. Translated: CAWSVFASGSGELFF.

V usage is TRBV28 and J usage is TRBJ1-3; D not certain. V lost 6 bases and J lost 4, with 10 bases in between. The CDR3 consists of 13 residues. The germline CDR1 and CDR2 sequences are MDHEN and SYDVKM. The CDR3, as DNA: TGTGCCAGCAGCGAGCTGAGGGGAAACACCATATATTTT. Protein product: CASSELRGNTIYF.

The chain uses TRBV6-4 and TRBJ2-1; D might be TRBD2 (5 bases). Trimming removed 6 bases at V and 1 base at J, with 10 bases between. The CDR3 loop spans 14 amino acids. Germline V gives CDR1 MRHNA, CDR2 SNTAGT. CDR3 coding DNA: TGTGCCAGCAGATTCCCGGGGTCCTACAATGAGCAGTTCTTC. This sequence encodes CASRFPGSYNEQFF.

The chain links TRBV30 to TRBJ2-3; D is possibly TRBD1 (6 bases). V was pared by 2 bases and J by 4 bases, with 13 bases between. The CDR3 runs 14 residues. CDR1 is GTSNPN and CDR2 is SVGIG in the germline V gene (reference sequence). The CDR3 loop is CAWSSQGPPDTQYF. The CDR3 region has the DNA TGTGCCTGGAGTTCGCAGGGGCCACCAGATACGCAGTATTTT.